This T cell receptor beta chain derives from a study of CD8 T cells in ankylosing spondylitis. TCRdb independently ran MiXCR on the 5' RACE reads; one entry per CDR3 protein. The profile shows over 700,000 distinct CDR3 sequences, 15% to 20% of them singletons. General study results and limits: A TCR beta motif made of roughly eight highly homologous variants seemed typical of ankylosing spondylitis blood.

Regarding this clonotype: The antigen is not known.

V dropped 3 bases and J dropped 1; count of bases not matched to a gene: 6. Germline V gene data show CDR1 as SGDLS and CDR2 as YYNGEE. The CDR3 spans 16 residues. The rearrangement joins TRBV9 to TRBJ2-5; 10 bases agree with TRBD2. Sequences were obtained from blood, either unsorted or a sorted T cell fraction (not recorded which). The clonotype originates from a male donor with ankylosing spondylitis. CDR3 in DNA: TGTGCCAGCAGCGGCTTAGCGGGGGGCCCCCAAGAGACCCAGTACTTC. Translation gives CASSGLAGGPQETQYF. Full variable domain (remainder filled in from reference TRBV9 and TRBJ2-5): DSGVTQTPKHLITATGQRVTLRCSPRSGDLSVYWYQQSLDQGLQFLIQYYNGEERAKGNILERFSAQQFPDLHSELNLSSLELGDSALYFCASSGLAGGPQETQYFGPGTRLLVL.